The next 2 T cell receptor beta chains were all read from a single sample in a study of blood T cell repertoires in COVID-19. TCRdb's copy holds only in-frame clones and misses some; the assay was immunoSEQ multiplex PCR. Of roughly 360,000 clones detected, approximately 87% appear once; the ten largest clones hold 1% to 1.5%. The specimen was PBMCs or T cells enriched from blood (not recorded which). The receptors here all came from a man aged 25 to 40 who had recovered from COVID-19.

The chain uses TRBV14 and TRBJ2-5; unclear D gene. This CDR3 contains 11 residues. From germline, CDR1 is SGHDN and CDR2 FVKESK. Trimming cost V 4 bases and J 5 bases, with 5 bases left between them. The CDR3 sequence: CASSRSETQYF. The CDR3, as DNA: TGTGCCAGCAGCCGGAGTGAGACCCAGTACTTC. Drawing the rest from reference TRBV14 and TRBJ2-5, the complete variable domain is EAGVTQFPSHSVIEKGQTVTLRCDPISGHDNLYWYRRVMGKEIKFLLHFVKESKQDESGMPNNRFLAERTGGTYSTLKVQPAELEDSGVYFCASSRSETQYFGPGTRLLVL.

The CDR3 region has the DNA TGTGCCAGCAGCCCCACGACAGGGGTAAACTCACCCCTCCACTTT. Its translation is CASSPTTGVNSPLHF. V and J are TRBV9 and TRBJ1-6; 8 bases line up with TRBD1. V dropped 4 bases and J dropped 10; count of bases not matched to a gene: 10. CDR1 and CDR2 from the germline V gene are SGDLS and YYNGEE. The CDR3 is made up of 15 amino acids.